These 14 T cell receptor beta chains share one sample of origin, sequenced in a study of regulatory T cells in long-lasting Graves disease. CDR3 regions were amplified by Arm-PCR using iRepertoire HTBI primers to build TCR beta libraries. One entry per CDR3 protein results from TCRdb running MiXCR on the multiplex PCR reads. The sample contains 350,000 to 450,000 distinct CDR3 sequences, roughly 25% of which appear only once. Time point specified: persistent/refractory GD, antithyroid drugs over 5 years with positive TRAb. TCR sequences were obtained from RNA taken from PBMCs. The sample was peripheral blood mononuclear cells (PBMCs), taken when the disease was refractory, from a patient treated with antithyroid drugs. The receptors here all came from a woman aged 35 to 49 with Graves disease.

The chain couples TRBV20-1 to TRBJ2-1, with 11 bases that match TRBD2. Germline V gene sequence: CDR1 DFQATT, CDR2 SNEGSKA (reference sequence). The CDR3 is made up of 16 amino acids. Trimming at V came to 4 bases and at J to 4 bases, leaving 9 bases not matched to a gene. DNA for the CDR3: TGCAGTGCTATGGGTCCGGGGACTAGCGGATACAATGAGCAGTTCTTC. Protein sequence: CSAMGPGTSGYNEQFF.

This clonotype showed up many times. The chain couples TRBV28 to TRBJ2-7, with TRBD2 identical over 8 bases. This CDR3 has 13 amino acids. CDR1 is MDHEN and CDR2 is SYDVKM in the germline V gene. V trimming: 6 bases; J trimming: 2 bases; junction bases outside the gene matches: 3. CDR3 sequence reads: CASRAGVAYEQYF. The CDR3 nucleotides are TGTGCCAGCAGAGCGGGAGTGGCCTACGAGCAGTACTTC.

In its sample, this clonotype was seen once. V gene TRBV7-2 combines with J gene TRBJ1-3; D ambiguous. Germline V gives CDR1 SGHTA, CDR2 FQGNSA. The V gene lost 5 bases and the J gene lost 4 bases, with 15 bases spanning the gap. The CDR3 extends over 15 amino acids. The CDR3 region is CASSRARAGGNTIYF. CDR3 sequence (DNA): TGTGCCAGCAGCCGTGCTCGGGCCGGGGGAAACACCATATATTTT.

This chain links TRBV3-1 with TRBJ2-5; 7 nucleotides match TRBD2. CDR3 length equals 14 residues. Germline assignment: CDR1 LGHDT and CDR2 YNNKEL (reference sequence). The junction had 5 bases not matched to a gene; V was cut back by 4 bases and J by 3 bases. DNA for the CDR3: TGTGCCAGCAGCCGGTTACTAGCGAAAGAGACCCAGTACTTC. Translating gives CASSRLLAKETQYF.

This clonotype was recorded many times. The chain carries TRBV12-3 or TRBV12-4 and TRBJ2-7; TRBD2 aligns across 8 bases. The CDR3 covers 16 residues. Germline trimming cut 4 bases from V and 4 bases from J; bases unmatched to any gene: 12. CDR3 residues: CASSSNPGLGSYEQYF. For the CDR3, the DNA is TGTGCCAGCAGTTCCAACCCGGGACTAGGTTCGTACGAGCAGTACTTC.

The chain combines TRBV27 with TRBJ1-2, with D possibly being TRBD1 (6 bases). The germline V gene has CDR1 MNHEY and CDR2 SMNVEV (reference sequence). V gave up 6 bases and J gave up 4 bases, with 15 bases separating them. The CDR3 totals 14 residues. The CDR3 sequence: CASSRTGLLYGYTF. DNA of the CDR3: TGTGCCAGCAGCCGAACAGGGCTCCTCTATGGCTACACCTTC.

With respect to this clonotype: Since no conserved phenylalanine or tryptophan closes the CDR3, a read error is the likely cause. CDR3 protein: CASSSYTQETQYL. The CDR3 nucleotides are TGTGCCAGCAGCTCATATACACAAGAGACCCAGTACCTC. The V gene is TRBV7-6, the J gene TRBJ2-5; D gene unclear. V was shortened by 4 bases and J by 2 bases, with 8 bases between the two germline ends. There are 13 residues in the CDR3. Per the germline V gene, CDR1 is SGHVS and CDR2 is FNYEAQ.

The gene calls are TRBV7-2 and TRBJ2-7, with 8 bases lining up with TRBD2. The junction had 8 bases not matched to a gene; V was cut back by 0 bases and J by 4 bases. CDR3 length: 16 amino acids. CDR1 is SGHTA, CDR2 FQGNSA, per germline. The CDR3 DNA is TGTGCCAGCAGCTTAGCGTCAAGCGGGAGAGTATACGAGCAGTACTTC. Its translation is CASSLASSGRVYEQYF.

The chain couples TRBV2 to TRBJ2-7, with 13 nucleotides matching TRBD2. V was clipped by 6 bases and J by 6 bases; unmatched bases: 5. Germline V gene sequence: CDR1 SNHLY, CDR2 FYNNEI. This CDR3 region has 14 residues. The CDR3 coding sequence is TGTGCCAGCAGGATACTAGCGGGAGGGATCGAGCAGTACTTC. The encoded protein is CASRILAGGIEQYF. The full variable domain, completed using reference TRBV2 and TRBJ2-7, is EPEVTQTPSHQVTQMGQEVILRCVPISNHLYFYWYRQILGQKVEFLVSFYNNEISEKSEIFDDQFSVERPDGSNFTLKIRSTKLEDSAMYFCASRILAGGIEQYFGPGTRLTVT.

This clonotype was observed many times. This sequence joins TRBV28 and TRBJ1-1, with D uncertain. The CDR3 extends over 13 amino acids. Per the germline V gene, CDR1 is MDHEN and CDR2 is SYDVKM. Trimming pared 3 bases from V and 6 bases from J, leaving 11 bases between. The CDR3 region is CASSLTRAAEAFF. The CDR3 DNA reads TGTGCCAGCAGTTTGACGAGGGCTGCTGAAGCTTTCTTT. Using reference TRBV28 and TRBJ1-1 for the parts outside the CDR3, the full variable domain is DVKVTQSSRYLVKRTGEKVFLECVQDMDHENMFWYRQDPGLGLRLIYFSYDVKMKEKGDIPEGYSVSREKKERFSLILESASTNQTSMYLCASSLTRAAEAFFGQGTRLTVV.

The DNA for the CDR3 is TGTGCCAGCAGTGATGTAGCGGGAGTACGCACAGATACGCAGTATTTT. This encodes CASSDVAGVRTDTQYF. V is TRBV2 and J is TRBJ2-3, with 9 positions matching TRBD2. J gave up 1 base and V 3 bases, and 5 bases lay outside the gene matches. Germline values: CDR1 SNHLY, CDR2 FYNNEI. The CDR3 covers 16 residues.

This clonotype was seen only a few times. The chain links TRBV12-3 or TRBV12-4 to TRBJ2-2; D might be TRBD2 (6 bases). Trimming took 7 bases from V and 2 from J, leaving 14 bases between them. The CDR3 loop spans 15 amino acids. This chain's CDR3 is CASTLGGRNTGELFF. CDR3 nucleotide sequence: TGTGCCAGCACCCTGGGGGGTCGTAACACCGGGGAGCTGTTTTTT.

This clonotype was detected only a few times. This chain joins TRBV5-1 and TRBJ2-7, with TRBD2 as a possible D gene (6 bases). The V gene's germline CDR1 is SGHRS and CDR2 YFSETQ. The CDR3 sequence is 14 residues long. V lost 5 bases to trimming and J lost 5 bases, with 17 bases between them. CDR3 loop: CASSPTARGDEQYF. The CDR3 DNA reads as TGCGCCAGCAGTCCGACCGCGCGGGGCGACGAGCAGTACTTC. Combining the CDR3 with reference TRBV5-1 and TRBJ2-7 gives the whole variable domain KAGVTQTPRYLIKTRGQQVTLSCSPISGHRSVSWYQQTPGQGLQFLFEYFSETQRNKGNFPGRFSGRQFSNSRSEMNVSTLELGDSALYLCASSPTARGDEQYFGPGTRLTVT.

This clonotype has a count of ten or more. The chain uses TRBV28 and TRBJ1-6, with D possibly matching TRBD1 (6 bases). The germline V gene encodes CDR1 MDHEN and CDR2 SYDVKM. The CDR3 has 14 residues. Trimming took 5 bases from V and 4 from J, leaving 9 bases between them. The CDR3 nucleotides are TGTGCCAGCAGTCTCGGACAGTATAATTCACCCCTCCACTTT. This translates into CASSLGQYNSPLHF.